This entry features one T cell receptor (beta chain) sequence. Donors counted as nominally healthy when sampled, yet unrecorded immune exposures were likely. The sample comes from a study of cytomegalovirus exposure and HLA in healthy donors. V was shortened by 6 bases and J by 2 bases, with 22 bases between the two germline ends. This CDR3 spans 17 amino acids. CDR1 and CDR2 from the germline V gene are KGHSH and LQKENI. In the PCR, 60 Vbeta and 13 Jbeta primers were used. TCRdb keeps only in-frame clones here, not all; method: immunoSEQ multiplex PCR. Of 150,000 to 200,000 clones in the sample, less than 80% were seen once.

Sequences were obtained from PBMCs. The chain links TRBV18 to TRBJ1-2, with TRBD1 as a possible D gene (5 bases). The receptor's source is a man aged 18 to 29 in good health and CMV-seronegative. The CDR3 DNA is TGTGCCAGCTCCCTAGACAGCGGGAACAGGAACAACTATGGCTACACCTTC. Translation: CASSLDSGNRNNYGYTF.